These 7 T cell receptor beta chains were all obtained from the same sample, sequenced in a study of esophageal squamous cell carcinoma under preoperative chemotherapy. Time point: after preoperative PTX-NDP chemotherapy. TCRdb analysed the PCR reads with MiXCR anew, one entry per CDR3 protein. The sample yields around 30,000 distinct CDR3 sequences, less than 65% seen once. This sample was gathered from a patient given preoperative chemotherapy. These receptors originate from a human donor with esophageal squamous cell carcinoma. The donor label of this sample is uncertain.

V usage is TRBV7-2 and J usage is TRBJ2-3, with D possibly matching TRBD2 (6 bases). The J call may be mistaken, given a closer DNA end match to TRBJ2-4. This CDR3 region has 19 residues. Germline CDR1 is SGHTA and CDR2 is FQGNSA. DNA of the CDR3: TGTGCCAGCAGCCAATACGGGATCTGGGGGGTCCCTAGCACAGATACTCAGTACTTC. Encoded protein: CASSQYGIWGVPSTDTQYF.

CDR3 residues: CASRPGTGAYNEQFF. The CDR3 DNA reads TGTGCCAGCAGACCCGGGACAGGGGCTTACAATGAGCAGTTCTTC. V is TRBV6-1 and J is TRBJ2-1, with 10 positions matching TRBD1. This CDR3 is built from 15 residues. Per germline, CDR1 MNHNS and CDR2 SASEGT. V shed 6 bases, J shed 4 bases, and the junction held 6 bases outside the gene matches.

This clonotype was observed at least ten times. The V and J genes are TRBV11-2 and TRBJ2-1, with 7 positions matching TRBD1. With 4 bases clipped from V and 1 base from J, the junction kept 7 bases outside the gene matches. Germline CDR1 is SGHAT and CDR2 is FQNNGV. This CDR3 region has 16 residues. CDR3 loop: CASSSPGQTSYNEQFF. The CDR3 coding sequence is TGTGCCAGCAGCTCACCGGGACAGACATCCTACAATGAGCAGTTCTTC.

The gene calls are TRBV7-9 and TRBJ2-5; a weak D match, TRBD1 (6 bases). The last part of the DNA fits TRBJ2-7 better; the J call may be wrong. The germline CDR1 and CDR2 sequences are SEHNR and FQNEAQ (reference sequence). The CDR3 extends over 15 amino acids. CDR3 coding DNA: TGTGCCAGCAGCCGAGGGACACTTTCTCCTTACGAGCAGTACTTC. It codes for CASSRGTLSPYEQYF.

In its sample, this clonotype is medium-sized. V is TRBV7-2 and J is TRBJ1-2, with TRBD1 matching 9 bases. This CDR3 has 13 residues. J gave up 6 bases and V 5 bases, and 4 bases lay outside the gene matches. Germline loops: CDR1 SGHTA, CDR2 FQGNSA. This chain's CDR3 is CASSVRDRDGYTF. The DNA of the CDR3 is TGTGCCAGCAGCGTCCGGGACAGGGATGGCTACACCTTC.

Turning to this clonotype: The junction shows a germline mismatch at one end, possibly a read error. V usage is TRBV7-8 and J usage is TRBJ2-5; a weak D match, TRBD1 (7 bases). The length of the CDR3 is 16 residues. Germline V gene data show CDR1 as SGHVS and CDR2 as FQNEAQ. The CDR3 bases are TGTGCCAGCGCGGGGCAGGGGGGCGGTGACCAAGATACCCAGTATTTC. Amino acid sequence: CASAGQGGGDQDTQYF.

This clonotype turned up a few times. This chain uses TRBV27 with TRBJ2-1; D possibly corresponds to TRBD1 (5 bases). V was cut by 0 bases and J by 13 bases, with 16 bases left in between. The CDR3 runs to 14 residues. The germline V gene has CDR1 MNHEY and CDR2 SMNVEV (reference sequence). The CDR3 DNA reads as TGTGCCAGCAGTTTATCAAGGGGCATAAACATTCAGTTCTTC. It yields the protein CASSLSRGINIQFF.